This TCR beta chain was recorded in a study of blood T cell repertoires in COVID-19. The protocol was immunoSEQ multiplex PCR, while the TCRdb copy is restricted to in-frame clones and leaves out a portion. The sample holds some 120,000 clones, about four fifths seen once. This CDR3 is built from 15 residues. Germline V CDR1 and CDR2: GTSNPN, SVGIG (reference sequence). V was clipped by 3 bases and J by 5 bases; unmatched bases: 6. Sequencing used peripheral blood. J is TRBJ2-7 and V is TRBV30; TRBD2 aligns across 14 bases. The clonotype was recovered from a man in his sixties with acute or convalescent COVID-19. This CDR3 is CAWRATSGRVNEQYF. In DNA form, the CDR3 reads TGTGCCTGGAGGGCGACTAGCGGGAGGGTCAACGAGCAGTACTTC.